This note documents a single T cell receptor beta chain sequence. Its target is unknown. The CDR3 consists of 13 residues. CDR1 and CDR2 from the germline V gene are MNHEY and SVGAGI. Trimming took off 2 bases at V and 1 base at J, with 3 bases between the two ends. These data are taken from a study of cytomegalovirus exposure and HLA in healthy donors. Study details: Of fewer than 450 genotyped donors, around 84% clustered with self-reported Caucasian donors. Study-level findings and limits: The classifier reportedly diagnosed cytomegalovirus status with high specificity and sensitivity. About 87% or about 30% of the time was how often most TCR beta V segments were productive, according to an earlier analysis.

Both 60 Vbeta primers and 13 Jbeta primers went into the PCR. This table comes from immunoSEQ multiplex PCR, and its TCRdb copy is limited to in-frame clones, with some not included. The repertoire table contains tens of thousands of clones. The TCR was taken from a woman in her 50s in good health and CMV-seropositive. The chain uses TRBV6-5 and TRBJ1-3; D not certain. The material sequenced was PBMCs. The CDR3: CASSYISGNTIYF. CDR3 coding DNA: TGTGCCAGCAGTTACATATCTGGAAACACCATATATTTT.